A selection of T cell receptor beta chains follows, all from one sample in a study of response to subunit inactivated influenza vaccine. TCRdb re-called the RT-PCR reads through MiXCR, storing one row per CDR3 protein. The table shows more than 250,000 distinct CDR3 sequences, with just over 20% occurring only once. The sample consisted of PBMCs from blood, taken less than 22 months after vaccination. The receptors were sampled from a man aged 50-75 years who received an inactivated influenza vaccine. Each CDR3 is given with its conserved first and last residue. The D gene is left open where the match is weak. Rows give clone size only sometimes, using once, few, many, or a class for an expanded clone.

TRBJ1-1,TRBV5-1,.,few,TGCGCCAGCAGCTTGGCACAGACGAACACTGAAGCTTTCTTT,CASSLAQTNTEAFF
TRBJ1-1,TRBV6-2/TRBV6-3,.,many,TGTGCCAGCACCCAAGGTGGGGGGACTGAAGCTTTCTTT,CASTQGGGTEAFF
TRBJ2-7,TRBV3-1,TRBD2,.,TGTGCCAGCAGCCAAGCCGCTGGACTAGCGGCTTCCTACGAGCAGTACTTC,CASSQAAGLAASYEQYF
TRBJ2-6,TRBV6-2/TRBV6-3,TRBD1,few,TGTGCCAGCAGTACCTCGGACAGGACTGGGGCCAACGTCCTGACTTTC,CASSTSDRTGANVLTF
TRBJ1-5,TRBV7-2,TRBD1,.,TGTGCCAGCAGCTTGGGACAGCCTAATCAGCCCCAGCATTTT,CASSLGQPNQPQHF
TRBJ2-1,TRBV29-1,.,.,TGCAGCGCTCTTAGCGGCAACAATGAGCAGTTCTTC,CSALSGNNEQFF
TRBJ2-1,TRBV5-1,.,few,TGCGCCAGCAGCTTGGTAGCAGGTTCGGGTTACAATGAGCAGTTCTTC,CASSLVAGSGYNEQFF
TRBJ2-1,TRBV28,TRBD2,.,TGTGCCAGCCAAGGCGGGAGATTCTACAATGAGCAGTTCTTC,CASQGGRFYNEQFF
TRBJ2-2,TRBV5-1,.,many,TGCGCCAGCAGCTCGTGGGGGGAGATAAGCGCCGGGGAGCTGTTTTTT,CASSSWGEISAGELFF
TRBJ1-2,TRBV7-2,.,few,TGTGCCAGCAGCTCCCGGCCGCAGGGGTCGGTGTATGGCTACACCTTC,CASSSRPQGSVYGYTF
TRBJ2-1,TRBV5-4,.,few,TGTGCCAGCAGCTTGTCTAAGGGCCACAATGAGCAGTTCTTC,CASSLSKGHNEQFF
TRBJ2-7,TRBV20-1,.,.,TGCAGTGCTAGTCGGGGGACAGACTACGAGCAGTACTTC,CSASRGTDYEQYF
TRBJ1-4,TRBV5-1,.,.,TGCGCCAGCGCCGACAGTTCTAATGAAAAACTGTTTTTT,CASADSSNEKLFF
TRBJ1-5,TRBV5-7,.,few,TGTGCCAGCAGCTTGATTAGCAATCAGCCCCAGCATTTT,CASSLISNQPQHF
TRBJ2-5,TRBV10-3,.,.,TGTGCCATCAAGACGGGGACGGAGACCCAGTACTTC,CAIKTGTETQYF
TRBJ1-1,TRBV6-5,.,.,TGTGCCAGCAGCGAAACAGAGTACACTGAAGCTTTCTTT,CASSETEYTEAFF
TRBJ1-1,TRBV12-3/TRBV12-4,.,many,TGTGCCAGCAGTTTCTCTGGACCGATCAACACTGAAGCTTTCTTT,CASSFSGPINTEAFF
TRBJ1-2,TRBV10-3,.,few,TGTGCCATCAGTGACCCAGGGTATGGCTACACCTTC,CAISDPGYGYTF
TRBJ2-2,TRBV12-3/TRBV12-4,TRBD2,.,TGTGCCAGCAACCGACTAGCGGGGGCGAACACCGGGGAGCTGTTTTTT,CASNRLAGANTGELFF
TRBJ2-7,TRBV9,.,.,TGTGCCAGCAGCGTAGATCCAACCAACGAGCAGTACTTC,CASSVDPTNEQYF
TRBJ2-1,TRBV11-2,.,many,TGTGCCAGCAGCTTTCCGGGACCTATCACGAATGAGCAGTTCTTC,CASSFPGPITNEQFF
TRBJ2-5,TRBV6-2/TRBV6-3,TRBD2,.,TGTGCCAGCAGCTCCCGAGCTTCCGGGAGGGAAGAGACCCAGTACTTC,CASSSRASGREETQYF
TRBJ2-5,TRBV7-7,.,few,TGTGCCAGCAGCTTGTCTACAGGTTACCAAGAGACCCAGTACTTC,CASSLSTGYQETQYF
TRBJ2-1,TRBV29-1,TRBD1,many,TGCAGCGTTGAAGGGACAGGGGACCTCAATGAGCAGTTCTTC,CSVEGTGDLNEQFF
TRBJ1-2,TRBV28,.,few,TGTGCCAGCAGTTCACAGTATGGCTACACCTTC,CASSSQYGYTF
TRBJ2-3,TRBV15,TRBD2,few,TGTGCCACCGCCGTCGGGGGGGCATCTGATACGCAGTATTTT,CATAVGGASDTQYF
TRBJ1-1,TRBV11-2,.,.,TGTGCCAGCAGCTTAGATTCAGGGGCTTACACTGAAGCTTTCTTT,CASSLDSGAYTEAFF
TRBJ2-2,TRBV12-3/TRBV12-4,.,few,TGTGCCAGCAGCCCCCGAGCGGCTACCGGGGAGCTGTTTTTT,CASSPRAATGELFF
TRBJ1-5,TRBV12-3/TRBV12-4,.,.,TGTGCCAGCAGAAAAGGTGTACAGCCCCAGCATTTT,CASRKGVQPQHF
TRBJ2-1,TRBV20-1,TRBD2,.,TGCAGTGCTCGGTTCCCGGGGGGCTCCTACAATGAGCAGTTCTTC,CSARFPGGSYNEQFF
TRBJ2-4,TRBV28,.,.,TGTGCCAGCAGTCCCTCGTTAACCAAAAACATTCAGTACTTC,CASSPSLTKNIQYF
TRBJ2-3,TRBV7-9,.,few,TGTGCCAGCAGCTTACCCCGTACAGGGTCAAGAACAGATACGCAGTATTTT,CASSLPRTGSRTDTQYF
TRBJ1-1,TRBV7-9,.,few,TGTGCCAGTAATCACAGATTGAACACTGAAGCTTTCTTT,CASNHRLNTEAFF
TRBJ2-7,TRBV28,.,.,TGTGCCAGCAGCAGGGTATGGACCTACGAGCAGTACTTC,CASSRVWTYEQYF
TRBJ2-2,TRBV6-2/TRBV6-3,TRBD2,.,TGTGCCAGCAGTTACAGGAGTAGCGGGGAGAACACCGGGGAGCTGTTTTTT,CASSYRSSGENTGELFF
TRBJ1-2,TRBV11-2,.,few,TGTGCCAGCAGCTTAGGCTTGTCATCGGGCTATGGCTACACCTTC,CASSLGLSSGYGYTF
TRBJ1-2,TRBV5-1,TRBD1,few,TGCGCCAGCAGCTCCACCGGGACAGGGGGTGATGGCTACACCTTC,CASSSTGTGGDGYTF
TRBJ2-1,TRBV12-3/TRBV12-4,TRBD1,.,TGTGCCAGCAGTTTGTTTCAGGGGGCGACTTTCTTC,CASSLFQGATFF
TRBJ2-1,TRBV7-3,TRBD2,few,TGTGCCAGCAGCTTGAACCACCCGGGACTAGCGGCTGCCTACAATGAGCAGTTCTTC,CASSLNHPGLAAAYNEQFF
TRBJ1-1,TRBV5-5,.,.,TGTGCCAGCAGCATCAACGGACTGAACACTGAAGCTTTCTTT,CASSINGLNTEAFF
TRBJ1-1,TRBV20-1,TRBD1,.,TGCAGTGCGTTGGACAGGGGAAGCACTGAAGCTTTCTTT,CSALDRGSTEAFF